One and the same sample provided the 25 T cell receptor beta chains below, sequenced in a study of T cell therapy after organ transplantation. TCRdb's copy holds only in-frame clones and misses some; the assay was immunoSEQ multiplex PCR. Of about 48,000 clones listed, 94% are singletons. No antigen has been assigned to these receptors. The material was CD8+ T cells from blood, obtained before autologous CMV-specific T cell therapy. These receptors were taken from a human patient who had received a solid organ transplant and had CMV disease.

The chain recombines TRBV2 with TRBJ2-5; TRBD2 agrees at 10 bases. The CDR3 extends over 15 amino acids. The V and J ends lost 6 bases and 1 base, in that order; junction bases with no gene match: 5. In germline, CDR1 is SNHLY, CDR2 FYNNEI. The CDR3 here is CASSYLAGVQETQYF. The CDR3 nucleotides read TGTGCCAGCAGCTATCTAGCGGGGGTCCAAGAGACCCAGTACTTC. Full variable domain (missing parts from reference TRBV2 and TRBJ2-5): EPEVTQTPSHQVTQMGQEVILRCVPISNHLYFYWYRQILGQKVEFLVSFYNNEISEKSEIFDDQFSVERPDGSNFTLKIRSTKLEDSAMYFCASSYLAGVQETQYFGPGTRLLVL.

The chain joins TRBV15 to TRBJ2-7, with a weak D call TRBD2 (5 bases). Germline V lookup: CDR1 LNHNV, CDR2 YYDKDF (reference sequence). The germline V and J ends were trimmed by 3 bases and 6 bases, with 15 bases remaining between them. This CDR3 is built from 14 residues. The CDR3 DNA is TGTGCCACCAGCAGCCTCGAGGGAGTCTCCGAGCAGTACTTC. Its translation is CATSSLEGVSEQYF.

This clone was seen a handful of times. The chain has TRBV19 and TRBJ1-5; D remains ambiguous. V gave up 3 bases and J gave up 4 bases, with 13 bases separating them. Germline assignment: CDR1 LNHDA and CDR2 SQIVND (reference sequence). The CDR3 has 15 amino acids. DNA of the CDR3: TGTGCCAGTAGTATCTTCGGGGTCCGGAATCAGCCCCAGCATTTT. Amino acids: CASSIFGVRNQPQHF. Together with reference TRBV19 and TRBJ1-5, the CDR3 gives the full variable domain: DGGITQSPKYLFRKEGQNVTLSCEQNLNHDAMYWYRQDPGQGLRLIYYSQIVNDFQKGDIAEGYSVSREKKESFPLTVTSAQKNPTAFYLCASSIFGVRNQPQHFGDGTRLSIL.

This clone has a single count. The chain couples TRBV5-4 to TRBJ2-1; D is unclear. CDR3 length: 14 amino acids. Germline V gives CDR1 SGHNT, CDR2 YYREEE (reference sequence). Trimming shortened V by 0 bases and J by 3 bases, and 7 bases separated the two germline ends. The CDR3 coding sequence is TGTGCCAGCAGCTTGGATCCAGTCTACAATGAGCAGTTCTTC. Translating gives CASSLDPVYNEQFF.

The DNA of the CDR3 is TGTGCCAGCAGCCTTAGGTGGGGACAGGGCGATCAGCCCCAGCATTTT. This codes for CASSLRWGQGDQPQHF. The rearrangement joins TRBV27 to TRBJ1-5; 9 bases are shared with TRBD1. There are 16 residues in the CDR3. Germline lookup yields CDR1 MNHEY and CDR2 SMNVEV (reference sequence). Losses at the gene ends were 6 bases for V and 5 bases for J; bases not matched to a gene: 11.

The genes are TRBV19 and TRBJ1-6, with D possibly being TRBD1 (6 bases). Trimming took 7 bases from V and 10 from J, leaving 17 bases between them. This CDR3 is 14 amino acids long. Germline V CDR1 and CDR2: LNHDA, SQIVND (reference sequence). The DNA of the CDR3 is TGTGCCAGTAATTCGGCAGGGGCGAGGTCACCCCTCCACTTT. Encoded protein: CASNSAGARSPLHF.

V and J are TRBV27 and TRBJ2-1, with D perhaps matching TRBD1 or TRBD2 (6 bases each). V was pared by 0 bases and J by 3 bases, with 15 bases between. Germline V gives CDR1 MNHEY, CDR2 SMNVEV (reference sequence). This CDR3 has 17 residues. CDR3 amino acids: CASSLSRGTDRYNEQFF. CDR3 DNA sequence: TGTGCCAGCAGTTTATCGAGGGGGACTGATCGCTACAATGAGCAGTTCTTC.

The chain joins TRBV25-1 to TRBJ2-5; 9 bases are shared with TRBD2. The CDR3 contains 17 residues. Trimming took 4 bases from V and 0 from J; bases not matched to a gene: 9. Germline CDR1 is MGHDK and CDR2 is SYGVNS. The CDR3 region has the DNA TGTGCCAGCAGTGCCGGTATAGGACTAGCGTACCAAGAGACCCAGTACTTC. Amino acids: CASSAGIGLAYQETQYF.

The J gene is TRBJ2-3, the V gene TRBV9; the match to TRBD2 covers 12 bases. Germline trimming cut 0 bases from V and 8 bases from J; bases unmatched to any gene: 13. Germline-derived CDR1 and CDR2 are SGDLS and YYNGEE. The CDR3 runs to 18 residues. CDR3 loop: CASSVAIGLAGSRGTQYF. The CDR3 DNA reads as TGTGCCAGCAGCGTAGCTATTGGACTAGCGGGATCCCGGGGTACGCAGTATTTT.

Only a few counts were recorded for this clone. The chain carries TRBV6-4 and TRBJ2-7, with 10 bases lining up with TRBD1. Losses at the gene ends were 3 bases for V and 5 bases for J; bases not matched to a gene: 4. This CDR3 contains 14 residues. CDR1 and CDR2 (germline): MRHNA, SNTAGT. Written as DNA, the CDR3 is TGTGCCAGCAGTGAGACAGGGGGCTCGGACGAGCAGTACTTC. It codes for CASSETGGSDEQYF.

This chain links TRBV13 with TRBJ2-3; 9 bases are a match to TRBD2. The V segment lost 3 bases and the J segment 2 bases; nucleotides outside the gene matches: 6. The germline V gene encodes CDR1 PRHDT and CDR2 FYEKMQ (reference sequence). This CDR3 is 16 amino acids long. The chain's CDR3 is CASSLGLAGTTDTQYF. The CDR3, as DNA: TGTGCCAGCAGCTTGGGTCTAGCGGGGACCACAGATACGCAGTATTTT.

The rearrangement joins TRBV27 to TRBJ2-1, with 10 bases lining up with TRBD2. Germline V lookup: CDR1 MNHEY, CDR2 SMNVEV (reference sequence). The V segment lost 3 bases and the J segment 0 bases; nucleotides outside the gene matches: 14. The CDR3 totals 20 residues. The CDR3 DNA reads TGTGCCAGCAGTTTGCCCGAGAGCGGGAGGGTCCCAGGCTCCTACAATGAGCAGTTCTTC. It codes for CASSLPESGRVPGSYNEQFF.

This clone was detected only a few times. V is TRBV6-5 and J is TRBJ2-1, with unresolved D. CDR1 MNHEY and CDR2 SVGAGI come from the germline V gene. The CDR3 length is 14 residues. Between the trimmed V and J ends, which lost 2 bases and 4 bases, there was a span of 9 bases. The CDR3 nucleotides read TGTGCCAGCAGTTACAGGGCAGCTTACAATGAGCAGTTCTTC. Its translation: CASSYRAAYNEQFF.

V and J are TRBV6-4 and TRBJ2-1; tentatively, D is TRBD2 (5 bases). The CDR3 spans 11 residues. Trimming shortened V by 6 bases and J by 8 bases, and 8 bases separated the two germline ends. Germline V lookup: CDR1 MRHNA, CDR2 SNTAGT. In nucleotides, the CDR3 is TGTGCCAGCAGCGTCGGGGATGAGCAGTTCTTC. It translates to CASSVGDEQFF.

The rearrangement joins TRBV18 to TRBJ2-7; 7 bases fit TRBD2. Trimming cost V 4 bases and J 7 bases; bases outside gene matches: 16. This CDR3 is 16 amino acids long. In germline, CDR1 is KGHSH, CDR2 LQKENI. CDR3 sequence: CASSRVRLAGGGEQYF. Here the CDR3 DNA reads TGTGCCAGCTCACGGGTAAGACTAGCCGGAGGAGGGGAGCAGTACTTC.

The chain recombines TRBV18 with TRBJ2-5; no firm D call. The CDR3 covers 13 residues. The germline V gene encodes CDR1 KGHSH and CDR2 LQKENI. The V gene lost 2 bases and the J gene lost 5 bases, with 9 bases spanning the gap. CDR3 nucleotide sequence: TGTGCCAGCTCACCAGAGCCTCGGGAGACCCAGTACTTC. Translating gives CASSPEPRETQYF.

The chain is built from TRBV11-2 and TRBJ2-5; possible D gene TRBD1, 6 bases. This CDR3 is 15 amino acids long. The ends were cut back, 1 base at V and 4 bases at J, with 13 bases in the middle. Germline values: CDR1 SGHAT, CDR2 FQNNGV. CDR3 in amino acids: CASSLAVTRGETQYF. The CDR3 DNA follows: TGTGCCAGCAGCTTAGCCGTCACCAGGGGAGAGACCCAGTACTTC.

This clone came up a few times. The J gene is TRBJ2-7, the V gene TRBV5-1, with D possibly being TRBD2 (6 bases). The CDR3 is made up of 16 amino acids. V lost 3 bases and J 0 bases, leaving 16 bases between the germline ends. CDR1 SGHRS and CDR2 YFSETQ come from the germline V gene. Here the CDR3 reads CASSSGLRGISYEQYF. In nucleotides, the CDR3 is TGCGCCAGCAGCTCAGGACTACGGGGGATCTCCTACGAGCAGTACTTC.

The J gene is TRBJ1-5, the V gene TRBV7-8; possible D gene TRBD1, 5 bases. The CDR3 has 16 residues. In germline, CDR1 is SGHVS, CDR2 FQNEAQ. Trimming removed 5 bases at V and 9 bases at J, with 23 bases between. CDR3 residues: CASSLSQSGAARPQHF. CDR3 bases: TGTGCCAGCAGCCTATCCCAGAGCGGGGCGGCACGGCCCCAGCATTTT. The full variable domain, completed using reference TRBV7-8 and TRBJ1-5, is GAGVSQSPRYKVAKRGQDVALRCDPISGHVSLFWYQQALGQGPEFLTYFQNEAQLDKSGLPSDRFFAERPEGSVSTLKIQRTQQEDSAVYLCASSLSQSGAARPQHFGDGTRLSIL.

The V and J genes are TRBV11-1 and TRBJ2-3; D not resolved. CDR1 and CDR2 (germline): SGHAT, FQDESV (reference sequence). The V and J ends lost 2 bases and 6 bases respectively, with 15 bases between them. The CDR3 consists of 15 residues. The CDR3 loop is CASSLFRVVGDTQYF. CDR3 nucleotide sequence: TGTGCCAGCAGCTTATTCCGGGTTGTGGGGGATACGCAGTATTTT. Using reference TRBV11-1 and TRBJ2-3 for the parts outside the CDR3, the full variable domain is EAEVAQSPRYKITEKSQAVAFWCDPISGHATLYWYRQILGQGPELLVQFQDESVVDDSQLPKDRFSAERLKGVDSTLKIQPAELGDSAMYLCASSLFRVVGDTQYFGPGTRLTVL.

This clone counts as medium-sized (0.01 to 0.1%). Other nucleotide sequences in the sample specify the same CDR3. CDR3 protein: CASRQNTGELFF. For the CDR3, the DNA is TGTGCCAGTCGTCAGAACACCGGGGAGCTGTTTTTT. The J gene is TRBJ2-2, the V gene TRBV6-5, with D unclear. Germline CDR1 reads MNHEY; CDR2 reads SVGAGI. The V gene lost 9 bases and the J gene lost 1 base, with 6 bases spanning the gap. The CDR3 sequence is 12 residues long.

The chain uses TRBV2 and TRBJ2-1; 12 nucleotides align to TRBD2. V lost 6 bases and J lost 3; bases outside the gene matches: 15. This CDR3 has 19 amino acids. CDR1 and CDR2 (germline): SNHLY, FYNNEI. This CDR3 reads CASSEPPATSGGYYNEQFF. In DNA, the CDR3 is TGTGCCAGCAGCGAGCCCCCAGCGACTAGCGGGGGCTACTACAATGAGCAGTTCTTC.

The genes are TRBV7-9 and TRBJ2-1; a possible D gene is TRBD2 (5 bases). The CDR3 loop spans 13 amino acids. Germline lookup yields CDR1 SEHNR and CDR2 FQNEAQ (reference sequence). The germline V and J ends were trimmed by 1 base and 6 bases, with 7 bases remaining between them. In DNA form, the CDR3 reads TGTGCCAGCAGCTTAGGTGCGGGCAATGAGCAGTTCTTC. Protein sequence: CASSLGAGNEQFF. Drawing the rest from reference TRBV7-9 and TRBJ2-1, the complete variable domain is DTGVSQNPRHKITKRGQNVTFRCDPISEHNRLYWYRQTLGQGPEFLTYFQNEAQLEKSRLLSDRFSAERPKGSFSTLEIQRTEQGDSAMYLCASSLGAGNEQFFGPGTRLTVL.

In DNA form, the CDR3 reads TGCGCCAGCAGCCAAGATTGGCGGGGGGCGGAAGCTTTCTTT. Protein sequence: CASSQDWRGAEAFF. The genes are TRBV4-1 and TRBJ1-1; TRBD1 is a possible D gene (6 bases). Trimming shortened V by 0 bases and J by 8 bases, and 13 bases separated the two germline ends. This CDR3 is built from 14 residues. Germline CDR1 is MGHRA and CDR2 is YSYEKL.

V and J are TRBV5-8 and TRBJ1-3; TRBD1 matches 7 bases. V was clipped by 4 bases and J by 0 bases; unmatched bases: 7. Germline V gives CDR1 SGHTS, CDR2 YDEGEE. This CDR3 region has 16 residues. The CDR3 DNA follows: TGTGCCAGCAGCCCTTTGGGACAGAGCTCTGGAAACACCATATATTTT. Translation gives CASSPLGQSSGNTIYF.